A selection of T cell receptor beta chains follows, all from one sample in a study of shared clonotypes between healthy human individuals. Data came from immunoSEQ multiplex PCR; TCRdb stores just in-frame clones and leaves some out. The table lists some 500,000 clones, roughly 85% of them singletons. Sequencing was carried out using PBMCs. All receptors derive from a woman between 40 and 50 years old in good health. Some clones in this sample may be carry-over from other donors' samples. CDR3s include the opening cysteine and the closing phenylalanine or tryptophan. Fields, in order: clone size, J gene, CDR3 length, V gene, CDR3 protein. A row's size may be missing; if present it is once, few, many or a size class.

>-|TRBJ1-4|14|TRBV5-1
CASRAFETNEKLFF
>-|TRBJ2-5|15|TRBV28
CASSSLAGGVETQYF
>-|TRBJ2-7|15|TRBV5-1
CASSWGTGQNYEQYF
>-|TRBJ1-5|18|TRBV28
CASSFWGMGYLRNQPQHF
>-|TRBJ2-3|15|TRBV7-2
CASSSDSGSTDTQYF
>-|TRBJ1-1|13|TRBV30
CAWGQVKNTEAFF
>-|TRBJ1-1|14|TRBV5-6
CASSLVLANTEAFF
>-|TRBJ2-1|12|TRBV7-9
CAQTGAYNEQFF
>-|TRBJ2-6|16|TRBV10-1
CASSTIAQSRANVLTF
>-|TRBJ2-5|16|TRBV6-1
CASSEWAGSGQETQYF
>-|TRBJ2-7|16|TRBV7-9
CASSSSVADSTYEQYF
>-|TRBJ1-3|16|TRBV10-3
CAISESTSQWGNTIYF
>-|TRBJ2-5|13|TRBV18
CASSPANQETQYF
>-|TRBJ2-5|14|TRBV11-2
CASSPTGKGETQYF
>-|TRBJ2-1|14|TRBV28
CASLDLATRNEQFF
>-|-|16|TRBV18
CASSPFGTSGAYEQYF
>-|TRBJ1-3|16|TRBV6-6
CASSSIQGMEGNTIYF
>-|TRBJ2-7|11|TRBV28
CASSLRYEQYF
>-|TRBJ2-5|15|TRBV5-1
CASSSGQGARETQYF
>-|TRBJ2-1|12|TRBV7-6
CASSLWGSEQFF
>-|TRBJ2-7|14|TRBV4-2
CASSQDYNSYEQYF
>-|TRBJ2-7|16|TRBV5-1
CASSAHGSGGFYEQYF
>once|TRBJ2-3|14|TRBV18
CASSPRDNTDTQYF
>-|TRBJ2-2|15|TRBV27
CASSPRGAGTGELFF
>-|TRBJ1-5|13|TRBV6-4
CASSEIRGQPQHF
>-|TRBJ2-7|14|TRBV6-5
CASSYSSTAYEQYF
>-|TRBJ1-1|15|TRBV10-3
CAISAPGGLNTEAFF
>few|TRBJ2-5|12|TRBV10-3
CAISSSEETQYF
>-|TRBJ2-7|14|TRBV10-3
CAISESSGGGEQYF
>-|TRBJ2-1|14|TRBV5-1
CASSLGGDGNEQFF
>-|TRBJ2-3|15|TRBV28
CASSLVAGGTDTQYF
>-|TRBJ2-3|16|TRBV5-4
CASSLAPVAGTDTQYF
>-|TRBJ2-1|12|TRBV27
CASSPGTGKQFF
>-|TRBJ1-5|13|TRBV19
CASRDSSNQPQHF
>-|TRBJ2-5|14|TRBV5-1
CASSLGTVQETQYF
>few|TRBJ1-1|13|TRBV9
CASSMQGGTEAFF
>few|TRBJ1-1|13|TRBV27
CASSLRFLTEAFF
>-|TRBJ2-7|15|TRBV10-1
CASSVGQGAPYEQYF
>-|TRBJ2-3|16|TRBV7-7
CASSLGLERGTDTQYF
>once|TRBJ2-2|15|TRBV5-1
CASSLAGSLTGELFF
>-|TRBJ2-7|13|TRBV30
CAWSVVREAEQYF
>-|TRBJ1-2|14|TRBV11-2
CASSQNSLNYGYTF